The 8 T cell receptor beta chains reported below all come from one sample, sequenced in a study of breast tumors, draining lymph nodes, adjacent tissues. Breast cancer patients provided tissue from their axillary draining lymph nodes. Using its own MiXCR run on the multiplex PCR reads, TCRdb lists one record per CDR3 protein. The table has 150,000 to 200,000 distinct CDR3 sequences, around 29% seen once; the top ten hold about 4.3%. The sequenced sample was axillary lymph node tissue. The source is a female donor with breast cancer. Some clones in this sample may be carry-over from other donors' samples.

Comment on this clonotype: A much more abundant neighbour one base away suggests this may be a read error. The CDR3 reads CSARPGVSTATQYF. In nucleotides, the CDR3 is TGCAGTGCTAGGCCAGGGGTTAGCACAGCTACGCAGTATTTT. The chain couples TRBV20-1 to TRBJ2-3; D is perhaps TRBD1 (6 bases). Germline V lookup: CDR1 DFQATT, CDR2 SNEGSKA (reference sequence). CDR3 length equals 14 residues.

Note on this clonotype: This may be a read error, as it is one base from a much larger clone. V gene TRBV7-9 combines with J gene TRBJ2-5; possibly TRBD1 for D (6 bases). Germline V CDR1 and CDR2: SEHNR, FQNEAQ (reference sequence). The CDR3 is 13 amino acids. The CDR3: CTSRTTGLETQYF. The CDR3 DNA reads TGTACCAGCAGAACGACAGGTTTGGAGACCCAGTACTTC.

This clonotype occurred many times. The V and J genes are TRBV6-5 and TRBJ2-3, with 11 bases that match TRBD2. Trimming removed 2 bases from V and 5 bases from J; junction bases left unmatched: 3. CDR1 MNHEY and CDR2 SVGAGI come from the germline V gene. This CDR3 is built from 15 residues. Here the CDR3 reads CASSYTSGGIDTQYF. The CDR3 DNA reads as TGTGCCAGCAGTTACACTAGCGGGGGAATAGATACGCAGTATTTT.

This clonotype was observed at least ten times. The CDR3 bases are TGTGCCAGCAGCTTCGCAGGGTTAGATGAAAAACTGTTTTTT. Protein: CASSFAGLDEKLFF. The chain links TRBV5-6 to TRBJ1-4; D might be TRBD1 (5 bases). Trimming removed 2 bases from V and 6 bases from J, with 11 bases in between. The length of the CDR3 is 14 residues. The germline V gene encodes CDR1 SGHDT and CDR2 YYEEEE.

This clonotype has at least ten counts. V and J are TRBV11-2 and TRBJ1-2; 7 bases are shared with TRBD1. This CDR3 has 15 residues. The V gene end was trimmed by 0 bases and the J gene end by 8 bases; junction bases not matched to a gene: 9. Germline V gene lookup returns CDR1 SGHAT and CDR2 FQNNGV. The CDR3 DNA reads as TGTGCCAGCAGCTTAGATCGTAAGGGGGCCCTGGGCTACACCTTC. Translation gives CASSLDRKGALGYTF.

The sample holds many counts of this clonotype. The J gene is TRBJ2-2, the V gene TRBV24-1, with a tentative D call TRBD2 (6 bases). Per the germline V gene, CDR1 is KGHDR and CDR2 is SFDVKD. V lost 5 bases, J lost 1 base, and 7 bases lay in between. CDR3 size: 14 residues. CDR3 in DNA: TGTGCCACCAGTGGGGGACTGAACACCGGGGAGCTGTTTTTT. Its protein product is CATSGGLNTGELFF.

This clonotype came up many times. A much larger clone lies one base from this, so it may be a read error. The rearrangement links TRBV20-1 to TRBJ2-5; possible D gene TRBD1, 6 bases. Per the germline V gene, CDR1 is DFQATT and CDR2 is SNEGSKA (reference sequence). The V end was cut by 5 bases, the J end by 7 bases, with 20 bases between. This CDR3 has 14 residues. CDR3 in DNA: TGCAGTGCTCTGGACAGCGCTGATAAAGCGACCCAGTACTTC. Translated, it gives CSALDSADKATQYF.

This clonotype came up many times. V gene TRBV9 combines with J gene TRBJ1-2, with D perhaps TRBD1 (6 bases). The CDR3 covers 14 residues. Germline CDR1 and CDR2: SGDLS and YYNGEE. Trimming took off 4 bases at V and 1 base at J, with 11 bases between the two ends. CDR3 in amino acids: CASSPGQRNYGYTF. DNA of the CDR3: TGTGCCAGCAGCCCCGGACAGCGTAACTATGGCTACACCTTC.